The clone carrying this TCR beta chain was seen at least ten times. The antigen remains unidentified. The sample belongs to a study of T cells in Graves' hyperthyroidism and ophthalmopathy. Amplification yielded TCR beta CDR3 regions, with RNA transcripts as the source. The study used the HTBI primer set for a first-round RT-PCR of the TCR CDR3. Each CDR3 protein gets one entry after TCRdb re-called the multiplex PCR reads with MiXCR. The table has some 600,000 distinct CDR3 sequences, more than 11% seen once. The study left out patients who had uncontrolled infection, other autoimmune disease, pregnancy or lactation. The blood sample dates from first hyperthyroidism diagnosis, preceding any ophthalmopathy symptoms. Findings and caveats of the study: Expanded thyroid clonotypes (above 0.001) were mostly also found in blood. Before onset, by a median of around 6.4 months, the model predicted ophthalmopathy.

Germline V gene lookup returns CDR1 MNHNY and CDR2 SVGAGI (reference sequence). The CDR3 length is 16 residues. With V trimmed by 0 bases and J by 4 bases, 6 bases remained unmatched. Specimen: blood. This chain joins TRBV6-6 and TRBJ1-2; the match to TRBD1 covers 9 bases. The source is a woman aged 30 to 39 with Graves' hyperthyroidism that later progressed to Graves' ophthalmopathy. CDR3 sequence: CASSYSGQGVTYGYTF. The CDR3 DNA reads as TGTGCCAGCAGTTACTCGGGACAGGGAGTAACCTATGGCTACACCTTC.